This T cell receptor beta chain was obtained from a study of blood T cell repertoires in COVID-19. Study context: Sources were T cells, B-cell-depleted T cells, or PBMCs; the material itself was cDNA or gDNA.

Germline assignment: CDR1 SGHRS and CDR2 YFSETQ. Trimming left V 4 bases short and J 6 bases short, with 15 bases between. The CDR3 sequence is 14 residues long. The table came from immunoSEQ multiplex PCR; TCRdb's copy has only in-frame clones and leaves some out. The sample comprises approximately 170,000 clones, approximately 85% of which are singletons, and approximately 1.1% rests with the top ten. The sequenced sample was peripheral blood. The receptor comes from a man aged 60-69 years who had recovered from COVID-19. The chain joins TRBV5-1 to TRBJ2-3, with D perhaps matching TRBD2 (6 bases). The CDR3: CASSPTRGDDTQYF. DNA for the CDR3: TGCGCCAGCAGCCCGACTAGAGGGGACGATACGCAGTATTTT.